The present T cell receptor beta chain was sequenced within a study of response to subunit inactivated influenza vaccine. V lost 4 bases and J lost 1; bases outside the gene matches: 14. The CDR3 sequence is 18 residues long. Germline V CDR1 and CDR2: SGHRS, YFSETQ. TCRdb fed the RT-PCR reads into MiXCR, producing one record per CDR3 protein. The repertoire consists of about 800,000 distinct CDR3 sequences, with around 21% occurring once and the leading ten covering roughly 10%. Whole-study findings and limits: Seasonal influenza vaccination, on each occasion, was suggested by the authors to recruit few new T cells.

On this clonotype: Its antigen is unknown.

The rearrangement uses TRBV5-1 and TRBJ2-5; 9 nucleotides line up with TRBD2. The source was PBMCs from blood, collected approximately 5 days after vaccination. This receptor was obtained from a man aged 50 to 60 who received an inactivated influenza vaccine. CDR3 sequence: CASSARQSQREAQETQYF. In DNA form, the CDR3 reads TGCGCCAGCAGCGCCAGGCAGTCCCAGCGGGAGGCCCAAGAGACCCAGTACTTC.